These T cell receptor beta chains were read from a single sample in a study of cytomegalovirus exposure and HLA in healthy donors. Sequenced by immunoSEQ multiplex PCR; TCRdb stores in-frame clones only, minus some. The repertoire holds 150,000 to 200,000 clones, with roughly 80% as singletons. Input material: PBMCs. All receptors derive from a young man in good health and CMV-seropositive. CDR3s include the opening cysteine and the closing phenylalanine or tryptophan. The D gene is left open where the match is weak. Some rows have no size entry. The others give once, few or many, or a class for an expanded clone.

d_gene	v_gene	len	abundance	j_gene	CDR3nt	CDR3aa
.	TRBV14	14	.	TRBJ1-2	TGTGCCAGCAGCCAAGTTTCGGGAAGCTATGGCTACACCTTC	CASSQVSGSYGYTF
TRBD2	TRBV6-4	16	.	TRBJ2-2	TGTGCCAGCAGTGACTCGGGACTAGCGGGAGCTGGGGAGCTGTTTTTT	CASSDSGLAGAGELFF
.	TRBV7-9	14	.	TRBJ2-5	TGTGCCAGCAGCTTCGGGACCCAGGGGGAGACCCAGTACTTC	CASSFGTQGETQYF
.	TRBV28	16	few	TRBJ1-2	TGTGCCAGCAGTAACCCCGTGGGGCGTGCTAACTATGGCTACACCTTC	CASSNPVGRANYGYTF
.	TRBV5-4	14	.	TRBJ2-2	TGTGCCAGCAGCCACTTCGAGTACACCGGGGAGCTGTTTTTT	CASSHFEYTGELFF
TRBD1	TRBV5-6	14	.	TRBJ2-7	TGTGCCAGCAGCTGGGGGGACAGGGATCTCGAGCAGTACTTC	CASSWGDRDLEQYF
TRBD2	TRBV5-6	16	.	TRBJ2-2	TGTGCCAGCAGCTTGGCTCGGGAGGGCCCCCCCGGGGAGCTGTTTTTT	CASSLAREGPPGELFF
.	TRBV7-6	16	.	TRBJ2-7	TGTGCCAGCAGTCAAAGGTGGGGCCCAGAAAGAAACGAGCAGTACTTC	CASSQRWGPERNEQYF
TRBD1	TRBV28	14	.	TRBJ2-1	TGTGCCAGCAGTCCCTACAGGGGTAGGAATGAGCAGTTCTTC	CASSPYRGRNEQFF
TRBD2	TRBV6-4	18	.	TRBJ2-5	TGTGCCAGCAGCCATAGCGGGCCCAGGCCCATGTACCAAGAGACCCAGTACTTC	CASSHSGPRPMYQETQYF
TRBD1	TRBV19	14	.	TRBJ2-7	TGTGCCAGTAGTATCGACAGGGGGCCTTACGAGCAGTACTTC	CASSIDRGPYEQYF
TRBD1	TRBV28	15	.	TRBJ2-5	TGTGCCAGCAGCCAAATTAGACAGGGTCTGGAGACCCAGTACTTC	CASSQIRQGLETQYF
TRBD1	TRBV10-3	17	.	TRBJ2-7	TGTGCCATCAGTGACTTCCAGGTTAGGGGACAGTCCTACGAGCAGTACTTC	CAISDFQVRGQSYEQYF
TRBD1	TRBV5-6	16	.	TRBJ1-2	TGTGCCAGCAGCGACGGACAGGGGGCTCCGTACTATGGCTACACCTTC	CASSDGQGAPYYGYTF
TRBD2	TRBV27	14	.	TRBJ2-7	TGTGCCAGCAGCTGGACTAGCGGATCCTACGAGCAGTACTTC	CASSWTSGSYEQYF
.	TRBV6-1	15	once	TRBJ1-2	TGTGCCAGCAGTGACCCTGTAAAGGGACTCTATGGCTACACCTTC	CASSDPVKGLYGYTF
TRBD2	TRBV29-1	16	once	TRBJ2-1	TGCAGCGCTCGGACTAGCGGGAGATACACCTACAATGAGCAGTTCTTC	CSARTSGRYTYNEQFF
TRBD2	TRBV7-9	16	.	TRBJ2-2	TGTGCCAGCAGCTCCAGCGGGGTAGCGGGCACCGGGGAGCTGTTTTTT	CASSSSGVAGTGELFF
TRBD2	TRBV6-6	15	.	TRBJ2-7	TGTGCCAGCAGCCCTCGGGGTAGCGGGAGTTACGAGCAGTACTTC	CASSPRGSGSYEQYF
.	TRBV29-1	14	.	TRBJ1-4	TGCAGCGTTGTTCGGCGGACAACTAATGAAAAACTGTTTTTT	CSVVRRTTNEKLFF
.	TRBV5-6	16	.	TRBJ2-7	TGTGCCAGCAGCTTGCGGTTTGACGGGGGATCCTACGAGCAGTACTTC	CASSLRFDGGSYEQYF
.	TRBV9	14	.	TRBJ2-2	TGTGCCAGCAGCGTAGCTCAGGGTAGGAGGGAGCTGTTTTTT	CASSVAQGRRELFF
TRBD1	TRBV7-2	14	.	TRBJ2-3	TGTGCCAGCAGCTTAGTAGGGGGCCGAGATACGCAGTATTTT	CASSLVGGRDTQYF
TRBD2	TRBV30	16	.	TRBJ2-5	TGTGCCTGGAGTGTACCCCTAGCGGGAGTTTCGCGCGCCCAGTACTTC	CAWSVPLAGVSRAQYF
.	TRBV9	17	.	TRBJ2-6	TGTGCCAGCAGCGTGGAGGCGGGGTCCCCTGGGGCCAACGTCCTGACTTTC	CASSVEAGSPGANVLTF
.	TRBV19	15	.	TRBJ2-3	TGTGCCTCCGCGGGAGCTAGGAGGGGGGGTGATACGCAGTATTTT	CASAGARRGGDTQYF
TRBD1	TRBV29-1	12	.	TRBJ2-7	TGCAGCGTTGAAGTGACAGGGAGCGAGCAGTACTTC	CSVEVTGSEQYF
.	TRBV27	18	.	TRBJ2-2	TGTGCCAGCACCCACCACCGTCGGGGGAGAGGGTACACCGGGGAGCTGTTTTTT	CASTHHRRGRGYTGELFF
.	TRBV15	16	.	TRBJ1-5	TGTGCCACCAGCAGAGATCTGTCAGGGGAAAATCAGCCCCAGCATTTT	CATSRDLSGENQPQHF
.	TRBV7-2	12	.	TRBJ2-3	TGTGCCAGCAGCACCAGGGTGGATACGCAGTATTTT	CASSTRVDTQYF
.	TRBV7-9	14	.	TRBJ1-1	TGTGCCAGCAGCTTCCCGGGAACGAACACTGAAGCTTTCTTT	CASSFPGTNTEAFF
.	TRBV7-2	14	.	TRBJ2-2	TGTGCCAGCAGCCAAGGCGGTAACACCGGGGAGCTGTTTTTT	CASSQGGNTGELFF
.	TRBV29-1	14	.	TRBJ2-3	TGCAGCGTTGAGGGTGACAGTAGAACAGATACGCAGTATTTT	CSVEGDSRTDTQYF
.	TRBV14	13	few	TRBJ1-1	TGTGCCAGCAGCCTCCAGATGAACACTGAAGCTTTCTTT	CASSLQMNTEAFF